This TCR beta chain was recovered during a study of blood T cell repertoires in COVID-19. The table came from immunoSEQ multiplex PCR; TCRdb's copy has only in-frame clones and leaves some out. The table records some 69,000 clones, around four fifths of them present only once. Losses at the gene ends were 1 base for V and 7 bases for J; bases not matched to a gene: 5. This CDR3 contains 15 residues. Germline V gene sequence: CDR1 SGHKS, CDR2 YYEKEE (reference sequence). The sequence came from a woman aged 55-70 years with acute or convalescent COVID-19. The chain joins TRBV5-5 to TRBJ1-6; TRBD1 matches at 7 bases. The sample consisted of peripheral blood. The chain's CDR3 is CASSLTGAYNSPLHF. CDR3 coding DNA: TGTGCCAGCAGCTTGACAGGGGCTTACAATTCACCCCTCCACTTT.